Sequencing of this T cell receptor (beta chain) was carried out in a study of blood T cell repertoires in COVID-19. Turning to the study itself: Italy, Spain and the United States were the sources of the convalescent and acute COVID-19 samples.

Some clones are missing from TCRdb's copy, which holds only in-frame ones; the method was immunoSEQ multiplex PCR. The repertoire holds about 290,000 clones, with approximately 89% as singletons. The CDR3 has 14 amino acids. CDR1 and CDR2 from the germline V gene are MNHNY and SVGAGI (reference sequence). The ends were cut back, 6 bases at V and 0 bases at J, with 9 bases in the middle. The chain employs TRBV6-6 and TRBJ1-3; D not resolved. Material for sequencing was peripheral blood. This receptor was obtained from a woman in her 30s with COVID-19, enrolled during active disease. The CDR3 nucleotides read TGTGCCAGCAGCTCATATAGCTCTGGAAACACCATATATTTT. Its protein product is CASSSYSSGNTIYF.